What follows describes a single TCR beta chain. These data originate in a study of T cell responses to AZD1222 COVID-19 vaccine. Germline CDR1 SQVTM, CDR2 ANQGSEA. The CDR3 consists of 11 residues. V lost 6 bases and J lost 4, with 10 bases in between. The repertoire was sequenced with immunoSEQ multiplex PCR; TCRdb's copy has only in-frame clones and lacks some. The table shows about 100,000 clones, with roughly 87% occurring only once. The material was peripheral blood, obtained on day 0 of AZD1222 vaccination. This chain uses TRBV29-1 with TRBJ2-7; possible D gene TRBD1, 6 bases. This TCR was sampled from an adult in good health. CDR3 in DNA: TGCAGCGTCGACACAGGGTACGAGCAGTACTTC. Its protein product is CSVDTGYEQYF.